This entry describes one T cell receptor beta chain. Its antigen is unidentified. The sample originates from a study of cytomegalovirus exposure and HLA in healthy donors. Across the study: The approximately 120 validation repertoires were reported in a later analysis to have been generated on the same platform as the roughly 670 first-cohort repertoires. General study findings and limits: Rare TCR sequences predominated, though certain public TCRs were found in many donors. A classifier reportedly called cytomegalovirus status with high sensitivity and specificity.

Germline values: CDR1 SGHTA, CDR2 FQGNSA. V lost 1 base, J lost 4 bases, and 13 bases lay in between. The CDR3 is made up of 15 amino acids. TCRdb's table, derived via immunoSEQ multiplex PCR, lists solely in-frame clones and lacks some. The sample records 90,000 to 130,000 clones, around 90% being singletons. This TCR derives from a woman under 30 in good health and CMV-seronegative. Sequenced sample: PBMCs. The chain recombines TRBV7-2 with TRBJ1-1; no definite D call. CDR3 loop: CASSLGTARRTEAFF. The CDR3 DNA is TGTGCCAGCAGCTTAGGGACTGCTCGACGCACTGAAGCTTTCTTT. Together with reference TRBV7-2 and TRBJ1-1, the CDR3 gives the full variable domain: GAGVSQSPSNKVTEKGKDVELRCDPISGHTALYWYRQSLGQGLEFLIYFQGNSAPDKSGLPSDRFSAERTGGSVSTLTIQRTQQEDSAVYLCASSLGTARRTEAFFGQGTRLTVV.